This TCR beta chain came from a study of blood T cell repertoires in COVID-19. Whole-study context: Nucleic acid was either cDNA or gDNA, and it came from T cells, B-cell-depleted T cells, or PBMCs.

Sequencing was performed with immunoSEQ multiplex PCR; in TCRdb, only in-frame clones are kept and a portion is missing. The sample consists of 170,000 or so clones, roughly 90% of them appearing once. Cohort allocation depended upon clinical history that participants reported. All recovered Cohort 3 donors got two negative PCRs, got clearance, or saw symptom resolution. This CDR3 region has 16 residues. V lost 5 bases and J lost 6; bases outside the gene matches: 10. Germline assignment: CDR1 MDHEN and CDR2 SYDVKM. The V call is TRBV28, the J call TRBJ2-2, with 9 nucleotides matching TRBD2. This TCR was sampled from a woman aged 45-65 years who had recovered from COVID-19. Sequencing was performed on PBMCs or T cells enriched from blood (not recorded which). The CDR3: CASSRPTSGFSGELFF. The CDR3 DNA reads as TGTGCCAGCAGTCGCCCGACTAGCGGTTTTTCCGGGGAGCTGTTTTTT.